Each of the 15 T cell receptor beta chains below was sequenced from the same sample in a study of blood T cells in healthy people across ages. Combining a sample-barcoded 5' primer with a J-beta primer mix, a second PCR ran for 7 to 11 cycles. In TCRdb, the 5' RACE reads were re-called with MiXCR into one record per CDR3 protein. The sample comprises roughly 1.5 million distinct CDR3 sequences, 35% to 45% of which are singletons, and about 4% rests with the top ten. Material for sequencing was blood. Receptors originate from a woman aged 18-29 years in good health.

A word on this clonotype: An end of the junction differs from the germline gene, which may be a read error. V and J are TRBV4-3 and TRBJ2-7, with 11 bases fitting TRBD2. Germline V gene data show CDR1 as LGHNA and CDR2 as YSLEER. This CDR3 comprises 15 residues. This CDR3 is CSSSQDSGRGNAQYF. The CDR3 nucleotides are TGCTCCAGCAGCCAAGATAGCGGGAGGGGAAATGCGCAGTACTTC.

J is TRBJ1-5 and V is TRBV7-2; D uncertain. The V gene's germline CDR1 is SGHTA and CDR2 FQGNSA. The CDR3 is made up of 14 amino acids. The germline V and J ends were trimmed by 3 bases and 8 bases, with 14 bases remaining between them. CDR3 coding DNA: TGTGCCAGCAGCTTTTCCCCGATTTTGGAGCCCCAGCATTTT. It specifies CASSFSPILEPQHF.

This clonotype was detected a few times. Sequence at one end of the junction differs from germline and may be a read error. V is TRBV5-6 and J is TRBJ2-1; 13 bases fit TRBD2. The CDR3 runs to 17 residues. Germline-derived CDR1 and CDR2 are SGHDT and YYEEEE. Here the CDR3 reads CVSSSRLAGGWYNEQFF. The CDR3 coding sequence is TGTGTCAGCAGCAGTCGACTAGCGGGAGGCTGGTACAATGAGCAGTTCTTC.

This clonotype was recorded a few times. The J gene is TRBJ1-2, the V gene TRBV6-1, with unresolved D. Germline CDR1 is MNHNS and CDR2 is SASEGT. The V gene lost 4 bases and the J gene lost 4 bases, with 10 bases spanning the gap. The CDR3 is 13 amino acids. CDR3 region: CASSVEDGYGYTF. The CDR3 nucleotides are TGTGCCAGCAGTGTAGAGGACGGCTATGGCTACACCTTC.

The chain carries TRBV27 and TRBJ2-1; 12 positions agree with TRBD2. V was pared by 5 bases and J by 8 bases, with 10 bases of the junction left unmatched. The CDR3 has 16 residues. Looked up from germline, CDR1 is MNHEY and CDR2 is SMNVEV (reference sequence). The CDR3, as DNA: TGTGCCAGCAGTACACAGACTAGCGGGAGAAGAGATGAGCAGTTCTTC. This codes for CASSTQTSGRRDEQFF.

The genes are TRBV10-3 and TRBJ2-5; D could derive from TRBD1 or TRBD2 (5 bases each). Between the trimmed V and J ends, which lost 6 bases and 1 base, there was a span of 12 bases. The CDR3 consists of 14 residues. Germline CDR1 reads ENHRY; CDR2 reads SYGVKD. CDR3: CAIRGTSVQETQYF. DNA for the CDR3: TGTGCCATCAGAGGGACGAGCGTCCAAGAGACCCAGTACTTC.

The chain employs TRBV7-2 and TRBJ2-3; 9 bases agree with TRBD2. The CDR3 sequence is 16 residues long. The V gene's germline CDR1 is SGHTA and CDR2 FQGNSA. With 1 base clipped from V and 6 bases from J, the junction kept 8 bases outside the gene matches. CDR3 sequence reads: CASSLERTSVGDTQYF. The CDR3 DNA is TGTGCCAGCAGCTTAGAAAGGACTAGCGTCGGGGATACGCAGTATTTT. Together with reference TRBV7-2 and TRBJ2-3, the CDR3 gives the full variable domain: GAGVSQSPSNKVTEKGKDVELRCDPISGHTALYWYRQSLGQGLEFLIYFQGNSAPDKSGLPSDRFSAERTGGSVSTLTIQRTQQEDSAVYLCASSLERTSVGDTQYFGPGTRLTVL.

The chain joins TRBV28 to TRBJ2-7, with TRBD2 matching over 8 bases. Germline-derived CDR1 and CDR2 are MDHEN and SYDVKM. The CDR3 length is 15 residues. With V trimmed by 1 base and J by 3 bases, 5 bases remained unmatched. The CDR3 reads CASSLFRAGDYEQYF. The DNA for the CDR3 is TGTGCCAGCAGTTTATTCAGAGCGGGAGACTACGAGCAGTACTTC.

Only a few counts were recorded for this clonotype. The chain links TRBV20-1 to TRBJ2-5; the match to TRBD2 covers 13 bases. Germline lookup yields CDR1 DFQATT and CDR2 SNEGSKA (reference sequence). This CDR3 has 18 amino acids. V shed 1 base, J shed 5 bases, and the junction held 13 bases outside the gene matches. The CDR3, as DNA: TGCAGTGCTAGAGTTCCGGGACTAGCGGGACTCCAGGGTGAGACCCAGTACTTC. Its translation: CSARVPGLAGLQGETQYF.

In this sample, this clonotype turned up once. The J gene is TRBJ2-6, the V gene TRBV30, with unresolved D. Germline loops: CDR1 GTSNPN, CDR2 SVGIG (reference sequence). This CDR3 has 16 residues. CDR3 loop: CAWDRETGSGANVLTF. The CDR3 DNA reads TGTGCTTGGGATAGAGAAACCGGCTCTGGGGCCAACGTCCTGACTTTC.

This chain's CDR3 is CASSGGGGGYNEQFF. CDR3 DNA: TGTGCCAGCAGCGGGGGAGGGGGGGGTTACAATGAGCAGTTCTTC. The chain employs TRBV5-5 and TRBJ2-1, with a weak D call TRBD2 (7 bases). Germline-derived CDR1 and CDR2 are SGHKS and YYEKEE (reference sequence). Trimming shortened V by 4 bases and J by 4 bases, and 15 bases separated the two germline ends. The CDR3 runs 15 residues.

There are a few counts of this clonotype. The chain combines TRBV20-1 with TRBJ2-1, with 12 bases aligning to TRBD2. The CDR3 sequence is 16 residues long. V lost 1 base, J lost 1 base, and 2 bases stayed unmatched. Germline V gene data show CDR1 as DFQATT and CDR2 as SNEGSKA (reference sequence). The CDR3 region has the DNA TGCAGTGCTAGAGCGGGGACTAGCGGGTCCTACAATGAGCAGTTCTTC. Protein product: CSARAGTSGSYNEQFF.

This chain joins TRBV20-1 and TRBJ2-1; D gene ambiguous. V lost 1 base, J lost 5 bases, and 12 bases lay in between. CDR1 is DFQATT, CDR2 SNEGSKA, per germline (reference sequence). The CDR3 runs to 14 residues. The CDR3 protein is CSARVLRWHNEQFF. As DNA, the CDR3 is TGCAGTGCTAGAGTTCTACGGTGGCACAATGAGCAGTTCTTC.

The chain joins TRBV4-3 to TRBJ1-6; no clear D gene. Trimming pared 5 bases from V and 8 bases from J, leaving 19 bases between. This CDR3 contains 16 residues. Germline V gives CDR1 LGHNA, CDR2 YSLEER. The CDR3 coding sequence is TGCGCCAGCAGCAAACGGCAGAGCAGCACGTATTCACCCCTCCACTTT. It translates to CASSKRQSSTYSPLHF.

This clonotype has only a few counts. The V gene is TRBV27, the J gene TRBJ2-7; weak D call: TRBD2 (6 bases). Trimming removed 6 bases at V and 1 base at J, with 19 bases between. From germline, CDR1 is MNHEY and CDR2 SMNVEV (reference sequence). CDR3 length equals 16 residues. CDR3 protein: CASRPGRLALSYEQYF. The DNA of the CDR3 is TGTGCCAGCAGACCTGGTAGGCTAGCGTTATCCTACGAGCAGTACTTC.